The 18 T cell receptor beta chains below all came from one sample that was sequenced in a study of T cell repertoires in ileal Crohn's disease (dated by TCRdb to about 2019). Preparation of the library involved the immunoSEQ multiplex PCR assay. Entries here come from immuneACCESS through TCRdb and include only in-frame sequences with V and J called. Some clones fail to appear in such tables; in the studies checked, an unresolved V gene covers under half of the shortfall, and the cause of the remainder is unknown. Present in this sample are more than 11,000 clones, around 90% of which were seen just once. The biggest ten clones account for roughly 3.6% of the sample. The sequencing input was ileal tissue. The origin of the receptors is an adult with Crohn's disease.

This clone was picked up one time. The CDR3 coding sequence is TGTGCCAGCAGCCTTTACAGGGGGCCGGTTCAGCCCCAGCATTTT. As protein: CASSLYRGPVQPQHF. The J gene is TRBJ1-5, the V gene TRBV6-5, with 9 bases fitting TRBD1. CDR3 length: 15 amino acids. V shed 6 bases, J shed 6 bases, and the junction held 9 bases outside the gene matches. Germline V gene lookup returns CDR1 MNHEY and CDR2 SVGAGI.

V is TRBV27 and J is TRBJ1-4, with a tentative D call TRBD1 (6 bases). From germline, CDR1 is MNHEY and CDR2 SMNVEV (reference sequence). CDR3 length: 15 residues. Trimming took off 6 bases at V and 4 bases at J, with 15 bases between the two ends. The CDR3 sequence: CASRPTGLGNEKLFF. The CDR3 nucleotides are TGTGCCAGCAGACCCACAGGGCTCGGTAATGAAAAACTGTTTTTT.

This clone was recorded only once. The J gene is TRBJ1-2, the V gene TRBV19, with no clear D. This CDR3 is built from 13 residues. Germline lookup yields CDR1 LNHDA and CDR2 SQIVND (reference sequence). Trimming shortened V by 3 bases and J by 6 bases, and 11 bases separated the two germline ends. The CDR3 region is CASSMVMRDGYTF. CDR3 coding DNA: TGTGCCAGTAGTATGGTGATGAGGGATGGCTACACCTTC.

The chain joins TRBV4-1 to TRBJ2-6; 10 positions agree with TRBD1. The germline gives CDR1 MGHRA, CDR2 YSYEKL. The CDR3 runs 19 residues. V gave up 3 bases and J gave up 1 base; unmatched junction bases: 9. For the CDR3, the DNA is TGCGCCAGCAGCCATCTTGTGGGACAGGGGATTTCTGGGGCCAACGTCCTGACTTTC. It yields the protein CASSHLVGQGISGANVLTF.

The count of this clone is one. The chain couples TRBV4-3 to TRBJ2-7, with 7 bases lining up with TRBD1. The V and J ends lost 1 base and 2 bases, in that order; junction bases with no gene match: 5. The CDR3 runs to 15 residues. CDR1 and CDR2 (germline): LGHNA, YSLEER. CDR3 residues: CASSQGTGATYEQYF. CDR3 nucleotides: TGCGCCAGCAGCCAAGGAACAGGGGCAACCTACGAGCAGTACTTC.

The rearrangement joins TRBV27 to TRBJ2-5, with no clear D. Germline lookup yields CDR1 MNHEY and CDR2 SMNVEV (reference sequence). This CDR3 spans 14 amino acids. The V end was cut by 1 base, the J end by 3 bases, with 9 bases between. The CDR3 here is CASSLWAEKETQYF. The CDR3 DNA reads as TGTGCCAGCAGTTTATGGGCCGAAAAAGAGACCCAGTACTTC.

This chain connects TRBV5-1 to TRBJ1-1; possibly TRBD1 for D (5 bases). Germline loops: CDR1 SGHRS, CDR2 YFSETQ. Trimming cost V 1 base and J 5 bases, with 12 bases left between them. The CDR3 loop spans 14 amino acids. CDR3 protein: CASSLQGQGTEAFF. For the CDR3, the DNA is TGCGCCAGCAGCTTGCAGGGCCAAGGGACTGAAGCTTTCTTT.

This clone was seen just once. The V call is TRBV19, the J call TRBJ1-4; D remains ambiguous. Germline values: CDR1 LNHDA, CDR2 SQIVND (reference sequence). The CDR3 sequence is 15 residues long. The V end lost 5 bases, the J end lost 0 bases, and 10 bases lay between the germline ends. This CDR3 reads CASSRGSATNEKLFF. The CDR3 DNA follows: TGTGCCAGTAGTCGGGGTTCGGCAACTAATGAAAAACTGTTTTTT.

The chain combines TRBV4-1 with TRBJ2-1; D is unclear. Germline-derived CDR1 and CDR2 are MGHRA and YSYEKL. The CDR3 totals 14 residues. V dropped 0 bases and J dropped 2 bases, with 5 bases sitting between them. DNA for the CDR3: TGCGCCAGCAGCCAAGATTTAACCTACAATGAGCAGTTCTTC. Translation gives CASSQDLTYNEQFF.

The chain couples TRBV5-1 to TRBJ1-6, with a possible D match to TRBD1 (6 bases). The ends were cut back, 5 bases at V and 6 bases at J, with 12 bases in the middle. The germline V gene has CDR1 SGHRS and CDR2 YFSETQ. The CDR3 length is 14 residues. In DNA form, the CDR3 reads TGCGCCAGCAGACTCAGGGGCGGTAATTCACCCCTCCACTTT. Translated, it gives CASRLRGGNSPLHF.

The V and J genes are TRBV7-2 and TRBJ2-3, with 13 bases matching TRBD2. The CDR3 is 17 residues long. Looked up from germline, CDR1 is SGHTA and CDR2 is FQGNSA. The J segment lost 5 bases and the V segment lost 4 bases, leaving 9 bases of the junction unmatched. The CDR3 region is CASSSTSGRALGDTQYF. The CDR3 bases are TGTGCCAGCAGCTCAACTAGCGGGAGGGCCCTCGGAGATACGCAGTATTTT. Based on the CDR3 plus reference TRBV7-2 and TRBJ2-3, the full variable domain is GAGVSQSPSNKVTEKGKDVELRCDPISGHTALYWYRQSLGQGLEFLIYFQGNSAPDKSGLPSDRFSAERTGGSVSTLTIQRTQQEDSAVYLCASSSTSGRALGDTQYFGPGTRLTVL.

This chain connects TRBV29-1 to TRBJ1-1, with D tentatively TRBD1 (6 bases). The CDR3 runs 14 residues. In germline, CDR1 is SQVTM, CDR2 ANQGSEA. Trimming left V 5 bases short and J 1 base short, with 14 bases between. Here the CDR3 DNA reads TGCAGCGTTTTACCCAGGGGCTCGAACACTGAAGCTTTCTTT. Protein sequence: CSVLPRGSNTEAFF.

The gene calls are TRBV30 and TRBJ1-2, with D perhaps matching TRBD1 (6 bases). The CDR3 loop spans 12 amino acids. CDR1 and CDR2 (germline): GTSNPN, SVGIG (reference sequence). Trimming removed 7 bases at V and 7 bases at J, with 16 bases between. The CDR3 sequence: CASRLTGGGYTF. CDR3 DNA sequence: TGTGCCTCCCGCCTGACAGGAGGTGGCTACACCTTC.

This sequence joins TRBV4-1 and TRBJ2-7; D call uncertain. V was trimmed by 1 base and J by 3 bases, leaving 7 bases between them. Germline CDR1 MGHRA, CDR2 YSYEKL. This CDR3 is built from 13 residues. DNA of the CDR3: TGCGCCAGCAGCCAAGTCCCCAACTACGAGCAGTACTTC. This translates into CASSQVPNYEQYF.

DNA for the CDR3: TGCAGCGCTATAGGACAGGGGTGGGTCACACGCATGAACACTGAAGCTTTCTTT. It yields the protein CSAIGQGWVTRMNTEAFF. This chain links TRBV29-1 with TRBJ1-1; 9 bases are shared with TRBD1. CDR1 and CDR2 (germline): SQVTM, ANQGSEA. This CDR3 has 18 residues. The V and J ends lost 7 bases and 0 bases, in that order; junction bases with no gene match: 18.

The chain is built from TRBV29-1 and TRBJ1-1, with 12 bases fitting TRBD1. This CDR3 is 15 amino acids long. V was pared by 8 bases and J by 4 bases, with 11 bases of the junction left unmatched. The germline CDR1 and CDR2 sequences are SQVTM and ANQGSEA. CDR3 DNA sequence: TGCAGCCTTTCAGGGGGGACAGGGGGCTTCACTGAAGCTTTCTTT. Translated, it gives CSLSGGTGGFTEAFF.

A single count supports this clone. The J gene is TRBJ1-4, the V gene TRBV28; TRBD1 might be the D (5 bases). Trimming removed 3 bases from V and 9 bases from J, with 17 bases in between. There are 15 residues in the CDR3. Germline V gene sequence: CDR1 MDHEN, CDR2 SYDVKM. The CDR3 loop is CASSFIGGGRKKLFF. Here the CDR3 DNA reads TGTGCCAGCAGTTTTATTGGGGGAGGCCGCAAAAAACTGTTTTTT.

The CDR3 reads CASIWDREVMAQETQYF. Written as DNA, the CDR3 is TGTGCCAGCATCTGGGACAGGGAGGTGATGGCGCAAGAGACCCAGTACTTC. This chain links TRBV2 with TRBJ2-5, with 9 bases lining up with TRBD1. Germline CDR1 and CDR2: SNHLY and FYNNEI. The V and J ends lost 7 bases and 2 bases, in that order; junction bases with no gene match: 14. This CDR3 is 17 amino acids long.